The clone carrying this T cell receptor beta chain was seen only once. RNA was extracted with the RNeasy kit, and a quantity of roughly 0.45 to 1 ug was reverse transcribed using random hexamers. MiXCR was run by TCRdb on the immunoSEQ multiplex PCR reads, yielding one entry per CDR3 protein. Among under 200,000 distinct CDR3 sequences listed, 95% to 96% were seen once. These data belong to a study of CD8 T cells in Susac syndrome. The CDR3 loop spans 12 amino acids. The V and J ends lost 4 bases and 12 bases respectively, with 16 bases between them. CDR1 is SQVTM and CDR2 is ANQGSEA in the germline V gene.

The J gene is TRBJ2-1, the V gene TRBV29-1; D call uncertain. The receptor comes from a human donor with Susac syndrome. Sequenced material: CD4+ T cells from PBMCs. The chain's CDR3 is CSVVFGWVGQFF. CDR3 sequence (DNA): TGCAGCGTTGTGTTTGGGTGGGTGGGGCAGTTCTTC.